The 9 T cell receptor beta chains below come from one sample, sequenced in a study of T cell repertoires in cytomegalovirus infection. One entry per CDR3 protein, called by TCRdb with MiXCR from the reads. The sample records roughly 630,000 distinct CDR3 sequences, 20% to 25% being singletons. Sequences were obtained from CD8+ T cells from PBMCs. Every receptor here comes from a human donor in good health (CMV status not recorded). Some clones in this sample may be carry-over from other donors' samples.

The CDR3 bases are TGTGCCAGCAGTTTACTAGCGGGGGGGTTAGGCATTCAGTACTTC. This encodes CASSLLAGGLGIQYF. The V and J genes are TRBV28 and TRBJ2-4; 12 bases map to TRBD2. This CDR3 is 15 amino acids long. With 2 bases clipped from V and 9 bases from J, the junction kept 5 bases outside the gene matches. CDR1 is MDHEN and CDR2 is SYDVKM in the germline V gene.

Concerning this clonotype itself: Since a much larger clone is just one base distant, this may be a read error. This chain joins TRBV7-6 and TRBJ1-1; 7 nucleotides agree with TRBD1. Germline V gene data show CDR1 as SGHVS and CDR2 as FNYEAQ. The CDR3 sequence is 15 residues long. CDR3 amino acids: CVSSFGQDGRTEAFF. The CDR3 DNA reads as TGTGTCAGCAGCTTCGGACAGGACGGTAGAACTGAAGCTTTCTTT.

Many counts were recorded for this clonotype. V gene TRBV7-2 combines with J gene TRBJ1-1; TRBD1 aligns across 8 bases. From germline, CDR1 is SGHTA and CDR2 FQGNSA. The CDR3 spans 16 residues. The J segment lost 0 bases and the V segment lost 4 bases, leaving 7 bases of the junction unmatched. The CDR3 coding sequence is TGTGCCAGCAGCTCTGGACAGGGACGTATGAACACTGAAGCTTTCTTT. As protein: CASSSGQGRMNTEAFF.

This clonotype was recorded a few times. The genes are TRBV28 and TRBJ2-1; D may correspond to TRBD1 or TRBD2 (5 bases each). Trimming removed 6 bases at V and 8 bases at J, with 14 bases between. This CDR3 has 13 amino acids. Germline V gene lookup returns CDR1 MDHEN and CDR2 SYDVKM. The CDR3 DNA is TGTGCCAGCAGATCGACCGAGGGGTATGAGCAGTTCTTC. This sequence encodes CASRSTEGYEQFF.

The sample holds a few counts of this clonotype. J is TRBJ2-1 and V is TRBV6-1; 10 nucleotides match TRBD1. The J segment lost 8 bases and the V segment lost 5 bases, leaving 9 bases of the junction unmatched. This CDR3 region has 15 residues. The V gene's germline CDR1 is MNHNS and CDR2 SASEGT. CDR3 sequence: CASSPGQGVLDEQFF. The CDR3 DNA reads as TGTGCCAGCAGTCCCGGACAGGGGGTTTTGGATGAGCAGTTCTTC.

This chain links TRBV7-2 with TRBJ2-5, with no clear D. The CDR3 runs 16 residues. V lost 5 bases and J 5 bases, leaving 21 bases between the germline ends. Germline V gene lookup returns CDR1 SGHTA and CDR2 FQGNSA. The CDR3 DNA follows: TGTGCCAGCAGCGACCTCCTATCGGACGGGTTCGAGACCCAGTACTTC. Translation gives CASSDLLSDGFETQYF.

V usage is TRBV28 and J usage is TRBJ1-2, with D perhaps matching TRBD1 (5 bases). There are 14 residues in the CDR3. The germline V gene encodes CDR1 MDHEN and CDR2 SYDVKM. V gave up 10 bases and J gave up 2 bases, with 17 bases separating them. The CDR3 DNA reads as TGTGCCACCCCGGATGGGGGACCCAACTATGGCTACACCTTC. Protein product: CATPDGGPNYGYTF.

This chain joins TRBV7-6 and TRBJ2-7, with D possibly being TRBD1 or TRBD2 (6 bases each). CDR1 SGHVS and CDR2 FNYEAQ come from the germline V gene. The V end lost 5 bases, the J end lost 7 bases, and 12 bases lay between the germline ends. The CDR3 has 12 amino acids. CDR3 sequence: CASSATGREQYF. The CDR3 DNA reads TGTGCCAGCAGCGCTACAGGGAGGGAGCAGTACTTC.

The V gene is TRBV2, the J gene TRBJ1-2; the match to TRBD1 covers 9 bases. The length of the CDR3 is 16 residues. The germline V gene encodes CDR1 SNHLY and CDR2 FYNNEI. Losses at the gene ends were 7 bases for V and 6 bases for J; bases not matched to a gene: 15. The chain's CDR3 is CASTDSPIQGANGYTF. The CDR3 region has the DNA TGTGCCAGCACCGATAGCCCGATACAGGGGGCGAATGGCTACACCTTC.